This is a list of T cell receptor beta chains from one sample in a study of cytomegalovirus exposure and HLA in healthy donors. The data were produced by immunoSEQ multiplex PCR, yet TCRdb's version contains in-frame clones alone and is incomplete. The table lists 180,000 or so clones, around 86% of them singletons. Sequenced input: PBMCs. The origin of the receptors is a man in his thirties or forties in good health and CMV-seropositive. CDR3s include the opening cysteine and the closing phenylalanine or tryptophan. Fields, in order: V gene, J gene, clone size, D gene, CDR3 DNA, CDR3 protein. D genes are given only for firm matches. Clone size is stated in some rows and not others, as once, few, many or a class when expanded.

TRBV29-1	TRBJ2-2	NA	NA	TGCAGCGTTGTCCTGCAGGCTGGGGAGCTGTTTTTT	CSVVLQAGELFF
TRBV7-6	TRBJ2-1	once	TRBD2	TGTGCCAGCAGCTTATCCGATTCTAGCGGGACCTATGAGCAGTTCTTC	CASSLSDSSGTYEQFF
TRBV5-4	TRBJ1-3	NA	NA	TGTGCCAGCAGCTCCGAAGGACCGAGCTCTGGAAACACCATATATTTT	CASSSEGPSSGNTIYF
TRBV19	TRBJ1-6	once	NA	TGTGCCAGTACTCTGGAGAGGGCTAATTCACCCCTCCACTTT	CASTLERANSPLHF
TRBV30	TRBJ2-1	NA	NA	TGTGCCTGGAGTGGGGGCTTCAATGAGCAGTTCTTC	CAWSGGFNEQFF
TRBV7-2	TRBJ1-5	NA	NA	TGTGCCAGCAGCTTAAGAAGCAATCAGCCCCAGCATTTT	CASSLRSNQPQHF
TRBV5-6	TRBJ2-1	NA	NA	TGTGCCAGCAGCTTTCCCGGGACGCCTGGACGGCAGTTCTTC	CASSFPGTPGRQFF
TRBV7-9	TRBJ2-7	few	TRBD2	TGTGCCAGCAGCTTACAGGCTAGCGGGAGGACTACTCCGGAGCAGTACTTC	CASSLQASGRTTPEQYF
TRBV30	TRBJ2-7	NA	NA	TGTGCCTGGAGTGGAGGACTCTACGAGCAGTACTTC	CAWSGGLYEQYF
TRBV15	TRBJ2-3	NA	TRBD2	TGTGCCACCAGCAGAGGATGGCGCTTGGGAGGGCCCGCAGATACGCAGTATTTT	CATSRGWRLGGPADTQYF
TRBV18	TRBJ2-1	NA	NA	TGTGCCAGCTCACAACAGGGAAGCCGCGAGCAGTTCTTC	CASSQQGSREQFF
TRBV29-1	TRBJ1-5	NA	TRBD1	TGCAGCGTGGCCGGGACAGGGGGTCAGCCCCAGCATTTT	CSVAGTGGQPQHF
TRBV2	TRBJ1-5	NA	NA	TGTGCCAGCACTCGAAGGGGAGGGTTTCAGCCCCAGCATTTT	CASTRRGGFQPQHF
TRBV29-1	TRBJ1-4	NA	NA	TGCAGCGCCAGGTCCCTAAATGAAAAACTGTTTTTT	CSARSLNEKLFF
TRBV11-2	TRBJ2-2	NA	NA	TGTGCCAGCAGCCCTCAGGGGGGGAACACCGGGGAGCTGTTTTTT	CASSPQGGNTGELFF
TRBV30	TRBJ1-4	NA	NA	TGTGCCTGGAGTGTACCAGGCAGGAATGAAAAACTGTTTTTT	CAWSVPGRNEKLFF
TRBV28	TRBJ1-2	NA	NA	TGTGCCAGCAGTTTGGAGTCAGTGGTATGGGGTGGCTACACCTTC	CASSLESVVWGGYTF
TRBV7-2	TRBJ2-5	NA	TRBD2	TGTGCCAGCAGCGGGACTAGCGGGGACCGCCGGGAGACCCAGTACTTC	CASSGTSGDRRETQYF
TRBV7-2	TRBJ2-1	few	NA	TGTGCCAGCAGCTCAGGCAATGAGCAGTTCTTC	CASSSGNEQFF
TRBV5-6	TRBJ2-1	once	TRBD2	TGTGCCAGCAATTTCCTAGCGGATTACAATGAGCAGTTCTTC	CASNFLADYNEQFF
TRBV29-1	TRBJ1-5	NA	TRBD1	TGCAGCGTCGCACAGGGGAGCTATCAGCCCCAGCATTTT	CSVAQGSYQPQHF
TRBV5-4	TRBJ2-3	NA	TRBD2	TGTGCCAGCAGCTTGTTACGGGGAGGGGATACGCAGTATTTT	CASSLLRGGDTQYF
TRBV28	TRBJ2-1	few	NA	TGTGCCAGCAGTCCTCGCGGTGGGGATGAGCAGTTCTTC	CASSPRGGDEQFF
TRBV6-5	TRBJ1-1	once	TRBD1	TGTGCCAGCAGCAAAGGACAGGGGACCACTGAAGCTTTCTTT	CASSKGQGTTEAFF
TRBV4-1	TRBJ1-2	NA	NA	TGCGCCAGCAGCCAAGAGGGGGGGAGCTATGGCTACACCTTC	CASSQEGGSYGYTF
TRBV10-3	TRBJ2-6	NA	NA	TGTGCCATCCGAGACAGCTCTGGGGCCAACGTCCTGACTTTC	CAIRDSSGANVLTF
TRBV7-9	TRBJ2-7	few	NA	TGTGCCAGCAGCACATGGGGGGAAACGGACGAGCAGTACTTC	CASSTWGETDEQYF
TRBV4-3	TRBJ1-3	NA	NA	TGCGCCAGCAGCCACAGCGGGAGCTCTGGAAACACCATATATTTT	CASSHSGSSGNTIYF
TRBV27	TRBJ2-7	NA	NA	TGTGCCAGCAGTTTTCGGCCCCAATCCTACGAGCAGTACTTC	CASSFRPQSYEQYF
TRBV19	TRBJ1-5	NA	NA	TGTGCCAGTAGTATCGGGGGTTATAGCAATCAGCCCCAGCATTTT	CASSIGGYSNQPQHF
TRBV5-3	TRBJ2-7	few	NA	TGTGCCAGAAGCTTGGTGGACAGCTACGAGCAGTACTTC	CARSLVDSYEQYF
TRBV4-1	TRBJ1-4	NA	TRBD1	TGCGCCAGCAGCCAAGATGGCAGGGGGCTGGATGAAAAACTGTTTTTT	CASSQDGRGLDEKLFF
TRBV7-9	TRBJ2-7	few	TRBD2	TGTGCCAGCAGCCCAATAACGGGAGGGCTGAGGAACGAGCAGTACTTC	CASSPITGGLRNEQYF
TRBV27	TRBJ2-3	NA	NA	TGTGCCAGCAGTTTAGCGGGGCGCACAGATACGCAGTATTTT	CASSLAGRTDTQYF
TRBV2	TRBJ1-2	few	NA	TGTGCCAGCAGTGCAGACTCGGTCGACTATGGCTACACCTTC	CASSADSVDYGYTF
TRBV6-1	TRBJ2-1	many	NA	TGTGCCAGCAGTGACATGGCGCAGGGTTCCTACAATGAGCAGTTCTTC	CASSDMAQGSYNEQFF
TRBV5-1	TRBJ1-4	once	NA	TGCGCCAGCAGCTTTACGACAGGCTATAATGAAAAACTGTTTTTT	CASSFTTGYNEKLFF
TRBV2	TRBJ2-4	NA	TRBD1	TGTGCCAGCAGTGGGTCCCGGGACAGGTCAAACTTC	CASSGSRDRSNF
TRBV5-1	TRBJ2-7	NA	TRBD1	TGCGCCAGCAGCCAATTGGGACAGGGGAATCACGAGCAGTACTTC	CASSQLGQGNHEQYF
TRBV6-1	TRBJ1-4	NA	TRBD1	TGTGCCAGCAGTGCCCGCGGGACAGGGAATGAAAAACTGTTTTTT	CASSARGTGNEKLFF
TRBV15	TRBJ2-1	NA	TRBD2	TGTGCCACCCGGCCCGGGACAGCGACTAGCGGGAGCACCTACAATGAGCAGTTCTTC	CATRPGTATSGSTYNEQFF
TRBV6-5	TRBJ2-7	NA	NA	TGTGCCAGCAGCTCCCCACGGACTTTTGACTACGAGCAGTACTTC	CASSSPRTFDYEQYF
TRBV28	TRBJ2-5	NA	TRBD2	TGTGCCAGCAGTCCCGGGGGGGCGGGAGGAGAGACCCAGTACTTC	CASSPGGAGGETQYF
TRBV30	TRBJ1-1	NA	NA	TGTGCCTGGAGTGTTCCATCCCGGGGCGGCACTGAAGCTTTCTTT	CAWSVPSRGGTEAFF
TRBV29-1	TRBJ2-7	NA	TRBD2	TGCAGCGTTTCCGGGACTAGCGGGCCAAGCTCCTACGAGCAGTACTTC	CSVSGTSGPSSYEQYF
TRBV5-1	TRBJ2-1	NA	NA	TGCGCCAGCAGTAGGGGGGACAGTTACAATGAGCAGTTCTTC	CASSRGDSYNEQFF
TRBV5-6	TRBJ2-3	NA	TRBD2	TGTGCCAGCAGCTTGGATGGTCTAGCGGGGAGGACAGATACGCAGTATTTT	CASSLDGLAGRTDTQYF
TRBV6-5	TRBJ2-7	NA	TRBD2	TGTGCCAGCAGTTACGGTACTAGCGGAACCTACGAGCAGTACTTC	CASSYGTSGTYEQYF
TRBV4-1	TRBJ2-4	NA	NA	TGCGCCAGCAGCCAAGAAGGACTGACGTTAGCCAAAAACATTCAGTACTTC	CASSQEGLTLAKNIQYF
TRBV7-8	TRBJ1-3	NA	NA	TGTGCCAGCAGCCGAGGGCAGCGAAACACCATATATTTT	CASSRGQRNTIYF